This T cell receptor beta chain was observed in a study of early T cells in non-severe SARS-CoV-2 infection. There are a few counts of this clonotype. Separate cDNA molecules each had unique molecular identifiers attached to them. TCRdb analysed the 5' RACE reads with MiXCR anew, one entry per CDR3 protein. In the table there are 65,000 to 95,000 distinct CDR3 sequences, about 5% of which are singletons. The CDR3 consists of 14 residues. Between the trimmed V and J ends, which lost 4 bases and 6 bases, there was a span of 14 bases. Germline V gives CDR1 MNHNY, CDR2 SVGAGI (reference sequence). This clonotype was sampled from an adult who was a healthcare worker with PCR-confirmed SARS-CoV-2 infection or an uninfected control (not recorded which). The sequenced sample was whole blood, obtained at baseline. The J gene is TRBJ2-3, the V gene TRBV6-6; tentative D call: TRBD2 (5 bases). The CDR3 spells CASSSTTALDTQYF. The CDR3 DNA sequence: TGTGCCAGCAGTTCGACTACCGCCCTGGATACGCAGTATTTT.